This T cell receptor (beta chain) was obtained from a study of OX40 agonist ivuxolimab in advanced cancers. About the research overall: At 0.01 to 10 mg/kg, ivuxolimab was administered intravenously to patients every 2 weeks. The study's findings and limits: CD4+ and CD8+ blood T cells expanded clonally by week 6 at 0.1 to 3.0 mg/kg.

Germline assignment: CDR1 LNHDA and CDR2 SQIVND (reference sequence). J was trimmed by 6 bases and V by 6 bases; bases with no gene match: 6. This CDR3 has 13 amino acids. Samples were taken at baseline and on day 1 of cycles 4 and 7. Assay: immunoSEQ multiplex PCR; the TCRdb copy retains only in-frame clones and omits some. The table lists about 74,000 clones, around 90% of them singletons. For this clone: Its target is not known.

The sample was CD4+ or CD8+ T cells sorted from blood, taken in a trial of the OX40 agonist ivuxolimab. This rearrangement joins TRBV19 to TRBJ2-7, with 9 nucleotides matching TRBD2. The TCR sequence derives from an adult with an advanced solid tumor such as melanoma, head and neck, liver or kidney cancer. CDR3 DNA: TGTGCCAGTAGCTCCGGACTAGCGCGCGAGCAGTACTTC. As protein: CASSSGLAREQYF.